This is a list of T cell receptor beta chains from one sample in a study of blood T cell repertoires in COVID-19. Here immunoSEQ multiplex PCR was the method, and the copy in TCRdb shows in-frame clones only, minus some. The sample carries about 260,000 clones, 75% to 90% recorded once. What was sequenced was peripheral blood. The source is a man in his fifties or sixties who had recovered from COVID-19. The CDR3 runs from the conserved cysteine through the conserved F or W.

j_call,v_call,cdr3_aa
TRBJ2-7,TRBV29-1,CSVEYRARSEQYF
TRBJ2-7,TRBV5-5,CASSQGQGVYEQYF
TRBJ1-3,TRBV6-1,CASSEPGQGAGNTIYF
TRBJ1-1,TRBV11-2,CASSLDGGLTEAFF
TRBJ1-5,TRBV2,CASSEGDRGLQPQHF
TRBJ2-3,TRBV18,CASSPKGLAGAGPDTQYF
TRBJ2-7,TRBV27,CASSLSVSGQGTYEQYF
TRBJ1-3,TRBV9,CASSVFAGNTIYF
TRBJ1-4,TRBV7-9,CASSPNSGGGEKLFF
TRBJ1-1,TRBV5-5,CASSPATGRPEAFF
TRBJ2-2,TRBV14,CASSHRTSRNTGELFF
TRBJ1-6,TRBV19,CASSTRGGYNSPLHF
TRBJ2-1,TRBV11-2,CASSLVSGQGRIEQFF
TRBJ2-7,TRBV19,CASSSVGTAARHEQYF
TRBJ2-7,TRBV6-5,CASSPHREQYF
TRBJ1-3,TRBV18,CASSQTFDSGNTIYF